This T cell receptor (beta chain) originates from a study of blood T cell repertoires in COVID-19. Patients from Seattle were sampled longitudinally, starting during active infection. Clones were sequenced by immunoSEQ multiplex PCR, and TCRdb holds only the in-frame ones, with some missing. The sample holds roughly 62,000 clones, approximately 84% seen once. Sequenced input: peripheral blood. The TCR comes from a man older than 75 with COVID-19, enrolled during active disease.

Here the CDR3 reads CASTPGTGVRQPQHF. CDR3 coding DNA: TGTGCCAGCACCCCCGGGACAGGGGTTCGACAGCCCCAGCATTTT. The V gene is TRBV2, the J gene TRBJ1-5; TRBD1 matches 10 bases. Per the germline V gene, CDR1 is SNHLY and CDR2 is FYNNEI. This CDR3 has 15 residues. Trimming took 7 bases from V and 7 from J; bases not matched to a gene: 10.